Included here is one TCR beta chain sequence, with context. Sequenced by immunoSEQ multiplex PCR; TCRdb stores in-frame clones only, minus some. There are under 150,000 clones in the sample; around 82% occur only once, and 3.5% to 4.5% lies in the top ten. These data are taken from a study of blood T cell repertoires in COVID-19. The CDR3 consists of 13 residues. Germline V CDR1 and CDR2: SGHAT, FQNNGV. The J segment lost 6 bases and the V segment lost 5 bases, leaving 7 bases of the junction unmatched. The chain joins TRBV11-2 to TRBJ2-7; 7 nucleotides match TRBD2. Sequencing was carried out using peripheral blood. This sequence was found in a woman aged 60-75 years with acute or convalescent COVID-19. The DNA of the CDR3 is TGTGCCAGCAGCCCTGCGGGAGCCTCCGAGCAGTACTTC. This encodes CASSPAGASEQYF.